In this sample, the clone carrying this TCR beta chain turned up once. Authors' data handling: It was from reference gene primer amplification that nucleated cell counts were estimated. Sequencing was performed with immunoSEQ multiplex PCR; in TCRdb, only in-frame clones are kept and a portion is missing. The V and J calls and clone size come from that table; D and trimming were worked out from the DNA. The sample consists of 180,000 or so clones, 75% to 90% of them appearing once. This specimen comes from a study of blood T cell repertoires in COVID-19. Looking at the study overall: There were acute and convalescent COVID-19 samples, and they came from the United States, Italy and Spain. Sample material is recorded as cDNA or gDNA derived from T cells, B-cell-depleted T cells, or PBMCs.

The CDR3 sequence is 14 residues long. J gave up 3 bases and V 8 bases, and 7 bases lay outside the gene matches. Per the germline V gene, CDR1 is SNHLY and CDR2 is FYNNEI. Sample: peripheral blood. The sequence came from a woman aged 55 to 70 with acute or convalescent COVID-19. The V and J genes are TRBV2 and TRBJ2-1; the match to TRBD2 covers 7 bases. CDR3 nucleotide sequence: TGTGCCAGCCGGATTAGCGGGTACTACAATGAGCAGTTCTTC. It encodes CASRISGYYNEQFF.